This is a list of T cell receptor beta chains from one sample in a study of long-term antiretroviral therapy in people with HIV. Here immunoSEQ multiplex PCR was the method, and the copy in TCRdb shows in-frame clones only, minus some. This sample has tens of thousands of clones, with around 90% found just once. The sequencing here drew on unsorted PBMCs, taken about 5.3 years after starting antiretroviral therapy. All receptors derive from a woman in her forties with HIV. The CDR3 runs from the conserved cysteine through the conserved F or W. D genes are given only for firm matches. Clone size is given for some rows only: seen once, a few or many times, or a class if the clone is expanded.

TRBJ1-5	NA	TRBV19	TRBD1	TGTGCCAGTAGTCACACACCGGGACAGGGGGTAGTAGGGCTTCAGCCCCAGCATTTT	CASSHTPGQGVVGLQPQHF
TRBJ1-1	once	TRBV19	TRBD1	TGTGCCAGTAGTATTTCGGGACAGGGGTCCACTGAAGCTTTCTTT	CASSISGQGSTEAFF
TRBJ1-6	once	TRBV30	TRBD1	TGTGCCTGGGGACAGGGGGGAGATTCACCCCTCCACTTT	CAWGQGGDSPLHF
TRBJ1-1	NA	TRBV11-2	TRBD1	TGTGCCAGCAGCCACCACTCTTGGGACAGGGACACTGAAGCTTTCTTT	CASSHHSWDRDTEAFF
TRBJ2-2	NA	TRBV27	TRBD2	TGTGCCAGCAGTTCCTCGGGACTAGCGGGAGAATGGTCCGGGGAGCTGTTTTTT	CASSSSGLAGEWSGELFF
TRBJ1-4	NA	TRBV7-6	TRBD1	TGTGCCAGCAGATCCGGACAGGGGGAAAAACTGTTTTTT	CASRSGQGEKLFF
TRBJ2-1	NA	TRBV5-6	NA	TGTGCCAGCAGCTCCCTGGGGGGGGCTAGGGAGCAGTTCTTC	CASSSLGGAREQFF
TRBJ2-3	NA	TRBV5-1	TRBD2	TGCGCCAGCAGCTTTTGGACTAGCGGGGGTCGTCCAGATACGCAGTATTTT	CASSFWTSGGRPDTQYF
TRBJ1-2	NA	TRBV30	NA	TGCGCCCTTGTGGAGGAAACTAACTATGGCTACACCTTC	CALVEETNYGYTF
TRBJ2-7	NA	TRBV19	TRBD2	TGTGCCAGTAAAGCTAAAGGCGGGAGTAACTCGCACGAGCAGTACTTC	CASKAKGGSNSHEQYF
TRBJ2-1	NA	TRBV5-1	TRBD1	TGCGCCAGCAGCTTGGGGGACAGATACAATGAGCAGTTCTTC	CASSLGDRYNEQFF
TRBJ1-3	few	TRBV11-2	NA	TGTGCCAGCGCGCAAGGGGGGAACTCTGGAAACACCATATATTTT	CASAQGGNSGNTIYF
TRBJ2-5	NA	TRBV12-5	NA	TGTGCTAGTGGTTTGGTAGAGACCCAGTACTTC	CASGLVETQYF
TRBJ2-5	NA	TRBV11-2	NA	TGTGCCAGCAGCTTTAATATCGGACCGGAGACCCAGTACTTC	CASSFNIGPETQYF
TRBJ2-1	NA	TRBV5-1	TRBD2	TGCGCCAGCAGCGGGATCGGGACTAGCGGCTACAATGAGCAGTTCTTC	CASSGIGTSGYNEQFF
TRBJ1-2	NA	TRBV6-1	NA	TGTGCCAGCAGTGAAGCAAATGGGGCCCGGGGCTACACCTTC	CASSEANGARGYTF
TRBJ2-1	NA	TRBV19	TRBD2	TGTGCCAGTAGTGTAACTAGCGGGAGGACGTATGAGCAGTTCTTC	CASSVTSGRTYEQFF
TRBJ2-5	NA	TRBV28	TRBD2	TGTGCCAGCACGGCTAGCGGGGAACGAGAGACCCAGTACTTC	CASTASGERETQYF
TRBJ1-2	NA	TRBV5-8	NA	TGTGCCAGCAGCTTGGCCGGGGTGGCGACCAGTTATGGCTACACCTTC	CASSLAGVATSYGYTF
TRBJ1-5	NA	TRBV6-1	NA	TGTGCCAGCGCGGGAGAGGGGAATCAGCCCCAGCATTTT	CASAGEGNQPQHF
TRBJ1-1	NA	TRBV18	NA	TGTGCCAGCTCACCACTTGGCGGGGTGGGAGCCCCTGAAGCTTTCTTT	CASSPLGGVGAPEAFF
TRBJ1-5	NA	TRBV7-2	TRBD1	TGTGCCAGCAGGGACACAGGGGGCGAACAGCCCCAGCATTTT	CASRDTGGEQPQHF
TRBJ1-5	NA	TRBV10-1	TRBD1	TGCGCCTCCAGGGGGGGGGATCAGCCCCAGCATTTT	CASRGGDQPQHF
TRBJ1-3	NA	TRBV5-6	NA	TGTGCCAGCAGCCGGTCCGGATACAGAAACACCATATATTTT	CASSRSGYRNTIYF
TRBJ2-1	few	TRBV6-4	NA	TGTGCCAGCAGTGAGCGGGACAACAATGAGCAGTTCTTC	CASSERDNNEQFF
TRBJ2-3	NA	TRBV7-2	TRBD2	TGTGCCAGCAGCCCTAGCGGGGGGGGTGGAGATACGCAGTATTTT	CASSPSGGGGDTQYF
TRBJ2-3	NA	TRBV11-2	TRBD1	TGTGCCAGCAGCTTGCAGGGGGCCGGAGGGTATACGCAGTATTTT	CASSLQGAGGYTQYF
TRBJ1-5	few	TRBV27	NA	TGTGCCAGCAGTTTAGGGGCAGGTGGTAATCAGCCCCAGCATTTT	CASSLGAGGNQPQHF
TRBJ2-1	NA	TRBV5-4	TRBD2	TGTGCCAGCAGCCCCCGCGGACTAGCGGGAGGTATAGGCTTTGAGCAGTTCTTC	CASSPRGLAGGIGFEQFF
TRBJ2-7	NA	TRBV6-1	NA	TGTGCCAGCAGTGAAACGGGGTCCTCCTACGAGCAGTACTTC	CASSETGSSYEQYF
TRBJ1-6	once	TRBV5-1	NA	TGCGCCAGCAGCTATTCGACACAAGGGGGGGATTCACCCCTCCACTTT	CASSYSTQGGDSPLHF
TRBJ2-7	NA	TRBV5-6	TRBD1	TGTGCCAGCAGTGTGAGACAGGGACCCGAGCAGTACTTC	CASSVRQGPEQYF
TRBJ1-2	once	TRBV6-6	NA	TGTGCCAGCAGCCCATACTATGGCTACACCTTC	CASSPYYGYTF
TRBJ1-1	NA	TRBV4-3	TRBD1	TGCGCCAGCAGCCAAGGGACAGGGGACACTGAAGCTTTCTTT	CASSQGTGDTEAFF
TRBJ2-3	once	TRBV11-3	TRBD2	TGTGCCAGCAGCTTAGACGGCGGGGGTTACACAGATACGCAGTATTTT	CASSLDGGGYTDTQYF
TRBJ2-1	NA	TRBV11-2	NA	TGTGCCAGCGGCCGGGACATAGCCAACAATGAGCAGTTCTTC	CASGRDIANNEQFF
TRBJ2-1	NA	TRBV2	NA	TGTGCCAGCAGTACCGGATTGGGCAATGAGCAGTTCTTC	CASSTGLGNEQFF
TRBJ2-1	NA	TRBV19	NA	TGTGCCAGTAGTATAGCGACCACAGAGCAGTTCTTC	CASSIATTEQFF
TRBJ2-3	NA	TRBV6-6	NA	TGTGCCAGCAGTACCTCTTGGGTCACAGATACGCAGTATTTT	CASSTSWVTDTQYF
TRBJ1-5	NA	TRBV6-6	TRBD1	TGTGCCAGCAGTAGACAGGGGCAGGATCAGCCCCAGCATTTT	CASSRQGQDQPQHF
TRBJ1-2	NA	TRBV19	NA	TGTGCCAGTAGCTACCGCCACCGGGGCTTCTATGGCTACACCTTC	CASSYRHRGFYGYTF
TRBJ2-7	NA	TRBV18	TRBD1	TGTGCCAGCTCACCGGTGGACAGGGGTTACGAGCAGTACTTC	CASSPVDRGYEQYF
TRBJ1-1	NA	TRBV27	NA	TGTGCCAGCTACCTGACCGCTACCACTGAAGCTTTCTTT	CASYLTATTEAFF
TRBJ1-1	NA	TRBV7-2	NA	TGTGCCAGCAGCCCATCCCGCGCACAGCTAAACACTGAAGCTTTCTTT	CASSPSRAQLNTEAFF
TRBJ1-1	NA	TRBV6-5	NA	TGTGCCAGCAGAGATACAGGGATGGGGAGAAGAGGTTTCTTT	CASRDTGMGRRGFF
TRBJ1-2	NA	TRBV6-5	TRBD1	TGTGCCAGCAGGTCGTCAGGGGGCAGGGACTATGGCTACACCTTC	CASRSSGGRDYGYTF
TRBJ2-6	NA	TRBV10-3	TRBD2	TGTGCCATCAGTGCTTCATCGGGGGGGTCTGGGGCCAACGTCCTGACTTTC	CAISASSGGSGANVLTF
TRBJ2-7	NA	TRBV27	NA	TGTGCCAGCAGTTTATACGGCAACTCCTACGAGCAGTACTTC	CASSLYGNSYEQYF
TRBJ2-5	NA	TRBV2	TRBD1	TGTGCCAGCAGTCCAACCGGGACAGTCCAAGAGACCCAGTACTTC	CASSPTGTVQETQYF
TRBJ1-1	NA	TRBV11-1	NA	TGTGCCAGCTCCCTGGGGTCGGGGGCGCACACTGAAGCTTTCTTT	CASSLGSGAHTEAFF
TRBJ1-2	NA	TRBV7-6	TRBD1	TGTGCCAGCAGCTCCAGACAGGGAGGTAGTGGTGGCTACACCTTC	CASSSRQGGSGGYTF
TRBJ2-7	NA	TRBV19	TRBD2	TGTGCCAGTAGTGCCCGCCTAGCGGGAGTCCCGTACTTC	CASSARLAGVPYF
TRBJ1-1	NA	TRBV29-1	NA	TGCAGCGTTGTGGGGGGGGCAGGGAACACTGAAGCTTTCTTT	CSVVGGAGNTEAFF
TRBJ1-1	NA	TRBV7-8	NA	TGTGCCAGCAGCCCCAGAGACACTGAAGCTTTCTTT	CASSPRDTEAFF
TRBJ1-2	NA	TRBV7-9	NA	TGTGCCACTGGAGGGGTTGCCTATGGCTACACCTTC	CATGGVAYGYTF